This T cell receptor beta chain was profiled in a study of radiotherapy plus CTLA-4 blockade in lung cancer. The CDR3 totals 15 residues. The study, taken as a whole, reports: Among blood TCR repertoires after radiotherapy plus ipilimumab, tumor-derived clones expanded.

Using immunoSEQ multiplex PCR, the repertoire was profiled, and TCRdb retains in-frame clones only, with some absent. Among around 31,000 clones, 70% to 80% were seen once, and the ten largest hold 6.5% to 8.5%. CTLA-4 blockade with ipilimumab, together with focal radiation, was given to patients with chemo-refractory metastatic non-small-cell lung cancer. Turning to this clone: The antigen remains undetermined.

The rearrangement links TRBV21-1 to TRBJ1-1. TRBV21-1 is a pseudogene locus. The clonotype comes from a human donor with non-small cell lung cancer who had stable disease on radiotherapy plus ipilimumab. The specimen was peripheral blood, collected from a patient treated with radiotherapy plus ipilimumab. The CDR3 loop reads CASSTNRTANTEAFF. CDR3 nucleotides: TGTGCCAGCAGCACGAACCGGACGGCGAACACTGAAGCTTTCTTT.